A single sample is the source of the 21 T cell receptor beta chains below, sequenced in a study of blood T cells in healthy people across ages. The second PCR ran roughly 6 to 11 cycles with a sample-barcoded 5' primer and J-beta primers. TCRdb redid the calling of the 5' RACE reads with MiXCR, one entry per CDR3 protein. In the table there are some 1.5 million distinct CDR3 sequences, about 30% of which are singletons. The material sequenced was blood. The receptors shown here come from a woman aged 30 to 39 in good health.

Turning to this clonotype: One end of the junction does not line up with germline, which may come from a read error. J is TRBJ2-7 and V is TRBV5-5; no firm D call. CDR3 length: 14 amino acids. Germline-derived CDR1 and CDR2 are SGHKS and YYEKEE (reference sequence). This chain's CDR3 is CAGSLVGPIYEQYF. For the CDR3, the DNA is TGTGCCGGCAGCTTGGTTGGACCCATCTACGAGCAGTACTTC.

DNA for the CDR3: TGCGCCAGCAGCTTGGATGGGACACCCATGATCAGTGACTACACCTTC. Translated, it gives CASSLDGTPMISDYTF. The chain employs TRBV5-1 and TRBJ1-2; maybe TRBD1 (6 bases). This CDR3 has 16 amino acids. Trimming cost V 0 bases and J 10 bases, with 22 bases left between them. Germline assignment: CDR1 SGHRS and CDR2 YFSETQ.

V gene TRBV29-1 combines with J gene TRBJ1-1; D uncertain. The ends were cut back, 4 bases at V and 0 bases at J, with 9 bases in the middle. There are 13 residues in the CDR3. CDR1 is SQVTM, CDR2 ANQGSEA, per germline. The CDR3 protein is CSVGGWLNTEAFF. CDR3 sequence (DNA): TGCAGCGTTGGAGGCTGGTTGAACACTGAAGCTTTCTTT.

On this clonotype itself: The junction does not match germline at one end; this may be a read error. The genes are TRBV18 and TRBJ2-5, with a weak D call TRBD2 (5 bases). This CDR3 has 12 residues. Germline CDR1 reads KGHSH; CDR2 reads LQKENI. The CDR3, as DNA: TGTGCCAGCCCACCGGGGAGAGAGACCCAGTACTTC. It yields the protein CASPPGRETQYF.

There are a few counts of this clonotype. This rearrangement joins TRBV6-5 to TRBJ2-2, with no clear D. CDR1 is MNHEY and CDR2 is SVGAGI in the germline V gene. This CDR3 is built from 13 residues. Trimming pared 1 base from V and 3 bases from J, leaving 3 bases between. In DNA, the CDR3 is TGTGCCAGCAGTTACTTTTACACCGGGGAGCTGTTTTTT. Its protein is CASSYFYTGELFF.

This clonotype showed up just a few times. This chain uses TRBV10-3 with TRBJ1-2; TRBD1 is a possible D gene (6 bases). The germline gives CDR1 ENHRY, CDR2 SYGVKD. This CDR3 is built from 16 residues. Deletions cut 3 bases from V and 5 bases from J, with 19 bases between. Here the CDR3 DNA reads TGTGCCATCAGTGATAGTCGGACAGAGGATCTATATGGCTACACCTTC. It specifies CAISDSRTEDLYGYTF.

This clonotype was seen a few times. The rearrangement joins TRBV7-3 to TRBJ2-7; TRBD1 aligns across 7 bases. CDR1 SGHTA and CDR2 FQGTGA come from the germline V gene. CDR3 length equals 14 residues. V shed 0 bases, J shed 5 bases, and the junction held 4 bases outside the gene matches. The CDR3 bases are TGTGCCAGCAGCTTAACGGGACAGAGGAACGAGCAGTACTTC. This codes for CASSLTGQRNEQYF.

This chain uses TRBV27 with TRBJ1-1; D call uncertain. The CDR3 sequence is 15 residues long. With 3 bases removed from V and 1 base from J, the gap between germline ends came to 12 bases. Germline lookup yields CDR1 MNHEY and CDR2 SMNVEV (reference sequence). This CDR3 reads CASSFSAGRNTEAFF. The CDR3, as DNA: TGTGCCAGCAGTTTCTCCGCCGGCCGGAACACTGAAGCTTTCTTT.

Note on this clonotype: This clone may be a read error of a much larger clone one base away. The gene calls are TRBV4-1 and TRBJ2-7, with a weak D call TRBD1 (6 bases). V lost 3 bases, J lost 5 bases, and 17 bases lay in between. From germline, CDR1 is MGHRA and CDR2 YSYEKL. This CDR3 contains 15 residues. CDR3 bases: TGCGCCAGCAGCCACGTCAGGGGATCAGGCGACGAGCAGTACTTC. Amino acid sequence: CASSHVRGSGDEQYF.

CDR3 nucleotides: TGCGCCAGCAGCTTGGGGCAGTATATCGGCTACACCTTC. The encoded protein is CASSLGQYIGYTF. The chain uses TRBV5-1 and TRBJ1-2; D uncertain. The CDR3 has 13 residues. V lost 0 bases and J lost 8, with 11 bases in between. Germline values: CDR1 SGHRS, CDR2 YFSETQ.

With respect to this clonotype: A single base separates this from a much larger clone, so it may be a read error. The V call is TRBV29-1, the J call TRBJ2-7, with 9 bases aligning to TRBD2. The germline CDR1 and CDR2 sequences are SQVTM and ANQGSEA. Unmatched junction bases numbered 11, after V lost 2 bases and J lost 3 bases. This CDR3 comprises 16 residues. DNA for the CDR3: TGCAGCGTTGAAAGCCTCACGACTAGCGGCGACTACGAGCAGTACTTC. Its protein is CSVESLTTSGDYEQYF.

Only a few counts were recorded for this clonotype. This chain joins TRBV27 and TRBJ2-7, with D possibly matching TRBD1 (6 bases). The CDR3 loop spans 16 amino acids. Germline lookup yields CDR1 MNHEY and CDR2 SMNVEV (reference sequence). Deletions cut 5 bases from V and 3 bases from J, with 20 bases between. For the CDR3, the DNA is TGTGCCAGCAGTGGCACCGGGACGAGGGGGAACTACGAGCAGTACTTC. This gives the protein CASSGTGTRGNYEQYF.

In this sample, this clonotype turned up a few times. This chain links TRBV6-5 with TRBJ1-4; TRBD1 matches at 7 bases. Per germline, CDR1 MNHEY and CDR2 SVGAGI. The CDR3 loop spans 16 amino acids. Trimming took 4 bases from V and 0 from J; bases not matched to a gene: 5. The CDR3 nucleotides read TGTGCCAGCAGTTGGGAGGGGGCACCAACTAATGAAAAACTGTTTTTT. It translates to CASSWEGAPTNEKLFF.

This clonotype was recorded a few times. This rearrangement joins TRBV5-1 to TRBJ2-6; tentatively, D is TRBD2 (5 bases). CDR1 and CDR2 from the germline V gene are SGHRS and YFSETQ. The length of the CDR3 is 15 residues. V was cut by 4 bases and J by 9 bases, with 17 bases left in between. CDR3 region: CASSPRSGFNNVLTF. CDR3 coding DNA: TGCGCCAGCAGCCCAAGGTCGGGATTTAACAACGTCCTGACTTTC.

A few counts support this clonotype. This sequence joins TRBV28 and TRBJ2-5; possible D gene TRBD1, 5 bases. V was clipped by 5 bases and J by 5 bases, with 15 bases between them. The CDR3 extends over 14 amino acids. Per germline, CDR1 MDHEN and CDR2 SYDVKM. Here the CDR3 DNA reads TGTGCCAGCAGTCCTGACAGTGGGCGGGAGACCCAGTACTTC. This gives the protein CASSPDSGRETQYF.

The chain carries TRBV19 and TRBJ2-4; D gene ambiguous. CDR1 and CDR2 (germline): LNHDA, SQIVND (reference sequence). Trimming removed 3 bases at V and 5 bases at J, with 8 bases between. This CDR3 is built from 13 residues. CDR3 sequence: CASSIRSQNIQYF. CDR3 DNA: TGTGCCAGTAGTATCCGTTCCCAAAACATTCAGTACTTC.

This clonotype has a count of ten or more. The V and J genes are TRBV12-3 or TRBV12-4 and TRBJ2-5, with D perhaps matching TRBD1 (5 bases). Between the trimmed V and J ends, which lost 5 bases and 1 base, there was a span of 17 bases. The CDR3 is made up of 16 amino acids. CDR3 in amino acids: CASSPQGGESQETQYF. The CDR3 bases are TGTGCCAGCAGTCCGCAGGGTGGAGAGTCCCAAGAGACCCAGTACTTC.

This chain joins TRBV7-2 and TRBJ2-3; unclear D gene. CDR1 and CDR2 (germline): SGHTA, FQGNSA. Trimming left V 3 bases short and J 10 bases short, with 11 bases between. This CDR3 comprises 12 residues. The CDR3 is CASSFNPNAQYF. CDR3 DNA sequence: TGTGCCAGCAGCTTCAACCCTAACGCGCAGTATTTT.

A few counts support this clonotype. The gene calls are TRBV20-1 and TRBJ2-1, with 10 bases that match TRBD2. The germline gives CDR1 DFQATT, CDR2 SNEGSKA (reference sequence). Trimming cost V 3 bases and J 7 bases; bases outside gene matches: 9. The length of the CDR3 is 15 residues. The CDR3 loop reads CSASTGTSVLNEQFF. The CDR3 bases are TGCAGTGCTAGCACCGGGACTAGCGTCTTAAATGAGCAGTTCTTC.

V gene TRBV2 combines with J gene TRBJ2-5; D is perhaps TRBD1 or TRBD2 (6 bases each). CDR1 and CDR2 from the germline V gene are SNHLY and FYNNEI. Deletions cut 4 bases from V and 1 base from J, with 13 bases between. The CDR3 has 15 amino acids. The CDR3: CASSGPGASQETQYF. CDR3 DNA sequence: TGTGCCAGCAGTGGGCCGGGGGCCTCCCAAGAGACCCAGTACTTC.

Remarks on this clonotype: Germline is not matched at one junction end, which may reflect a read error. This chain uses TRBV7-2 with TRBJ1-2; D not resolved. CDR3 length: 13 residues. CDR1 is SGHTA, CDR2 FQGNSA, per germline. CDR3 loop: CASSLYGNYDYTF. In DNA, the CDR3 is TGTGCCAGCAGCTTATACGGAAACTATGACTACACCTTC.